This T cell receptor (beta chain) was sequenced for a study of blood T cell repertoires in COVID-19. The J segment lost 0 bases and the V segment lost 3 bases, leaving 9 bases of the junction unmatched. Looked up from germline, CDR1 is DFQATT and CDR2 is SNEGSKA (reference sequence). CDR3 size: 17 residues. The table came from immunoSEQ multiplex PCR; TCRdb's copy has only in-frame clones and leaves some out. In the table there are fewer than 70,000 clones, more than 60% of which are singletons. The sequence was collected from a human donor in a cohort sampled during active COVID-19. Sequenced input: peripheral blood. V is TRBV20-1 and J is TRBJ2-5, with 11 nucleotides matching TRBD2. CDR3 sequence reads: CSASELAGARYQETQYF. CDR3 DNA sequence: TGCAGTGCTAGTGAACTAGCGGGGGCCAGGTACCAAGAGACCCAGTACTTC.